Here is one TCR beta chain with its context. Its cognate antigen is unknown. The source of the sample is a study of blood T cells in healthy people across ages. Study observations and caveats: Samples with more naive T cells showed higher observed beta diversity. Underestimates were what the diversity estimates from one million T cells were considered to be.

The CDR3 covers 14 residues. Germline V gene sequence: CDR1 MGHRA, CDR2 YSYEKL. V was shortened by 1 base and J by 2 bases, with 8 bases between the two germline ends. PCR was performed a second time for about 7 to 12 cycles using a sample-barcoded 5' primer and a J-beta primer mix. TCRdb re-called the 5' RACE reads through MiXCR, storing one row per CDR3 protein. The table has around 780,000 distinct CDR3 sequences, roughly three fifths seen once; the top ten hold 20% to 30%. Each donor supplied 7.5 to 10 milliliters of peripheral blood. Sequenced material: blood. The chain couples TRBV4-1 to TRBJ1-2; no firm D call. The TCR was taken from a man aged 35 to 55 in good health. In DNA, the CDR3 is TGCGCCAGCAGCCAAGGGATAAGCAACTATGGCTACACCTTC. Residues: CASSQGISNYGYTF.